This T cell receptor beta chain is drawn from a study of blood T cells in healthy people across ages. The V end was cut by 3 bases, the J end by 0 bases, with 8 bases between. The CDR3 has 15 amino acids. This clonotype was observed a few times. The second PCR ran about 6 to 11 cycles with a sample-barcoded 5' primer and J-beta primers. TCRdb independently ran MiXCR on the 5' RACE reads; one entry per CDR3 protein. The repertoire has some 710,000 distinct CDR3 sequences, around a fifth of them found once; the top ten carry around a fifth. Material for sequencing was blood. The TCR was taken from a man in his 70s in good health. This chain links TRBV12-3 or TRBV12-4 with TRBJ2-2; no clear D. The CDR3 sequence is CASSFGSPNTGELFF. The CDR3 nucleotides read TGTGCCAGCAGTTTTGGCAGCCCGAACACCGGGGAGCTGTTTTTT.